Detailed here is one TCR beta chain. Repertoires were generated with immunoSEQ multiplex PCR, while TCRdb's copy carries only in-frame clones and drops some. The sample lists about 180,000 clones, roughly 90% occurring once. This entry comes from a study of control samples from healthy donors and cancer patients. This clonotype was sampled from a woman between 45 and 60 years old in good health. What was sequenced was blood.

The CDR3 protein is CASSPTGGAIDTQYF. The CDR3, as DNA: TGCGCCAGCAGCCCGACAGGGGGCGCGATAGATACGCAGTATTTT. The rearrangement joins TRBV5-1 to TRBJ2-3, with 10 positions matching TRBD1. Germline V gene lookup returns CDR1 SGHRS and CDR2 YFSETQ. The CDR3 has 15 residues. V shed 4 bases, J shed 5 bases, and the junction held 7 bases outside the gene matches.